This T cell receptor (beta chain) was captured in a study of T cell changes during pregnancy in multiple sclerosis. V was cut by 2 bases and J by 10 bases, with 18 bases left in between. The CDR3 is made up of 15 amino acids. Germline loops: CDR1 KGHSH, CDR2 LQKENI. The table came from immunoSEQ multiplex PCR; TCRdb's copy has only in-frame clones and leaves some out. Of over 40,000 clones listed, 85% to 90% are singletons. Sequences were derived from peripheral blood, sampled in the second trimester of pregnancy. This sequence was found in a female donor in good health, enrolled as a control in a pregnancy study. The chain combines TRBV18 with TRBJ1-5; no firm D call. The CDR3 DNA is TGTGCCAGCTCACCAGATAGCCCTCGGGATAGCCCCCAGCATTTT. Translated, it gives CASSPDSPRDSPQHF.